The present entry profiles one T cell receptor beta chain with its context. Its antigen is undetermined. CDR3 length: 14 residues. Per the germline V gene, CDR1 is SGHKS and CDR2 is YYEKEE (reference sequence). V dropped 4 bases and J dropped 6; count of bases not matched to a gene: 7. The data were obtained in a study of cytomegalovirus exposure and HLA in healthy donors. Study-level points and caveats: Among TCR sequences, most were rare, though some public TCRs appeared in many donors.

Clones were sequenced by immunoSEQ multiplex PCR, and TCRdb holds only the in-frame ones, with some missing. In the table there are roughly 43,000 clones, 80% to 95% of which are singletons. Sequenced input: PBMCs. This chain joins TRBV5-5 and TRBJ1-5, with 7 bases aligning to TRBD1. The sequence was obtained from a young man in good health and CMV-seronegative. The CDR3 protein is CASSAYDRAQPQHF. In DNA, the CDR3 is TGTGCCAGCAGCGCTTACGACAGGGCTCAGCCCCAGCATTTT.